The present TCR beta chain was sequenced within a study of molecular identifiers for immune sequencing clone quantification (dated by TCRdb to the late 2010s). Context from the whole study: For a replicate experiment, RNA from around 20,000 or 100,000 naive CD8 T cells was divided into five aliquots, of which four were sequenced. This methods study used CD8 T cells to benchmark TCR RNA copy counting and molecular-identifier clustering-based TCR repertoire sequencing (MIDCIRS). Overall study outcomes, separate from this receptor: Spiked-in Jurkat TCR RNA equivalent to a single cell was reported to be detectable even among more than 900,000 naive CD8 T cells. When barcode sub-clustering was omitted, TCR diversity was inflated by chimeric consensus sequences, with chimeras reaching as high as 47%. In CMV-specific effector cells, clones with more than 20 RNA copies accounted for over 98% of molecules, whereas in naive cells such clones accounted for under 1%. The sizes of highly expanded clones could end up underestimated when identical TCR molecules share a barcode. The naive libraries included spiked-in Jurkat TCR RNA (10 copies' worth), and this Jurkat TCR RNA is not part of the donor repertoire. Modeling gave 3 to 3.5 recovered TCR RNA copies per cell versus 8 to 10 by digital PCR, implying around 30% capture efficiency.

Comment on this clonotype: The antigen it binds to is not known. It has no much larger one-base neighbor in the sample; base qualities were not kept.

The library was produced with PCR. The instrument given in TCRdb is NextSeq 500. Bulk TCR libraries were made following a previously described method, with the TCR primers given in Table S5. Purification of total RNA was performed with the Qiagen AllPrep DNA/RNA kit. Before analysis, reads from multiple sequencing runs of one library were combined. In the authors' own workflow: Reads were retained only if the reads had an exact TCR constant sequence, and the retained reads were trimmed to 150 nt and grouped according to their 12-nt molecular barcodes. Reads within each barcode group were sub-clustered using a 15% Levenshtein threshold, and quality-weighted consensus sequences were constructed for each RNA molecule. Non-functional sequences were removed, as were lower-count sequences one edit away from another. Based on fitting two negative binomial distributions, any barcode sub-cluster with under 20% of the maximum read count was discarded. TCRdb cleaned the public reads at Q25 with fastp, built clones with MiXCR and kept in-frame beta chains. Here each entry gathers all rows of one CDR3 protein and keeps the most common genes and DNA. What appears here as the V and J calls and clone size reflects TCRdb's work, not the paper's. Present in this sample are some 580,000 distinct CDR3 sequences, 25% of which were seen just once. The top ten clones comprise 0.7% to 0.95% of the sample.

Naive CD8 T cell libraries were made from 20,000 to 1,000,000 sorted cells using 10%, 30% or 50% of purified RNA. Naive CD8 T cells, defined as CD8+CD4-CCR7+CD45RA+, were FACS-sorted into RLT Plus buffer on a BD FACSAria II. To test detection sensitivity, Jurkat RNA equal to approximately ten TCR copies was added to samples of about 20,000-1,000,000 naive CD8 T cells. CD8 T cells were enriched with RosetteSep CD8+ T Cell Enrichment Cocktail and Ficoll-Paque, followed by ACK red cell lysis. V lost 0 bases and J lost 2 bases, and the count of bases not matched to a germline gene is 2. Including cysteine and phenylalanine, the CDR3 has 15 amino acids. Only CDR3 DNA remains: 45 bases, in frame from the first base. The germline V gene yields MGHRA for CDR1 and YSYEKL for CDR2.

Source material: naive CD8+ T cells from blood, with Jurkat cell RNA spiked in. The cell subset or site label here, explained by the study, means: FACS-sorted CD8+CD4-CCR7+CD45RA+ naive T cells. This TCR derives from a human donor in good health. Some libraries in this study had Jurkat cell RNA spiked in. The chain uses TRBV4-1 and TRBJ1-2; 8 central nucleotides agree with TRBD1. The DNA reads TGCGCCAGCAGCCAAGAGAGGACAGGGAACTATGGCTACACCTTC. Its protein reads: CASSQERTGNYGYTF.